The 22 T cell receptor beta chains listed next were all sequenced from one sample in a study of cytomegalovirus exposure and HLA in healthy donors. PCR involved 60 Vbeta and 13 Jbeta primers. Generated by immunoSEQ multiplex PCR, the TCRdb table keeps only in-frame clones and is missing some. The sample lists 60,000 to 75,000 clones, around 91% occurring once. The sequenced material came from PBMCs. The receptors derive from a young woman in good health and CMV-seropositive.

This clone was recorded only once. This chain joins TRBV30 and TRBJ2-1, with a tentative D call TRBD1 (6 bases). V lost 8 bases, J lost 6 bases, and 17 bases lay in between. The length of the CDR3 is 13 residues. CDR1 and CDR2 from the germline V gene are GTSNPN and SVGIG (reference sequence). The CDR3: CALLGQKVNEQFF. The CDR3 coding sequence is TGTGCCCTGCTAGGACAGAAGGTCAATGAGCAGTTCTTC.

The chain combines TRBV6-5 with TRBJ2-7, with 7 nucleotides matching TRBD2. The ends lost 2 bases at V and 3 bases at J; junction bases unmatched: 7. From germline, CDR1 is MNHEY and CDR2 SVGAGI. The length of the CDR3 is 15 residues. DNA of the CDR3: TGTGCCAGCAGTTACAGCACGGGACTAAACTACGAGCAGTACTTC. This gives the protein CASSYSTGLNYEQYF.

This clone appeared once. The gene calls are TRBV9 and TRBJ2-5, with a possible D match to TRBD2 (5 bases). The DNA end is a closer match to TRBJ2-7, so the J assignment may be wrong. In germline, CDR1 is SGDLS, CDR2 YYNGEE. The CDR3 sequence is 14 residues long. CDR3 protein: CASSVQPGVYEQYF. Here the CDR3 DNA reads TGTGCCAGCAGCGTACAGCCCGGGGTCTACGAGCAGTACTTC.

The chain carries TRBV28 and TRBJ2-6, with D possibly TRBD1 on 5 matching bases. The CDR3 is 15 residues long. Germline V gives CDR1 MDHEN, CDR2 SYDVKM. Trimming pared 5 bases from V and 4 bases from J, leaving 12 bases between. In nucleotides, the CDR3 is TGTGCCAGCAGTCCTTCAGGGTCAGGGGCCAACGTCCTGACTTTC. Protein: CASSPSGSGANVLTF. Full variable domain (outside the CDR3, taken from reference TRBV28 and TRBJ2-6): DVKVTQSSRYLVKRTGEKVFLECVQDMDHENMFWYRQDPGLGLRLIYFSYDVKMKEKGDIPEGYSVSREKKERFSLILESASTNQTSMYLCASSPSGSGANVLTFGAGSRLTVL.

CDR3 DNA sequence: TGTGCCAGCAACCCCCGTTCAGGTCGCACAGATACGCAGTATTTT. It specifies CASNPRSGRTDTQYF. V usage is TRBV9 and J usage is TRBJ2-3; the D is unclear. V lost 6 bases and J lost 1, with 15 bases in between. The CDR3 sequence is 15 residues long. Germline CDR1 reads SGDLS; CDR2 reads YYNGEE.

The genes are TRBV6-1 and TRBJ2-5, with 7 bases matching TRBD2. The tail of the sequence fits TRBJ2-7 better, so the J call may be wrong. This CDR3 contains 13 residues. Germline values: CDR1 MNHNS, CDR2 SASEGT. The CDR3 DNA sequence: TGTGCCGGTCGGGAGGCGCCCTTCTACGAGCAGTACTTC. Amino acid sequence: CAGREAPFYEQYF.

The chain combines TRBV27 with TRBJ1-4, with D possibly being TRBD1 (6 bases). Germline CDR1 is MNHEY and CDR2 is SMNVEV (reference sequence). Trimming stripped 6 bases from V and 7 bases from J, with 15 bases between. This CDR3 is 14 amino acids long. The CDR3 coding sequence is TGTGCCAGCAGCATACAGGGCCGGAGTGAAAAACTGTTTTTT. Protein product: CASSIQGRSEKLFF.

The rearrangement joins TRBV28 to TRBJ1-1; D perhaps matches TRBD1 (6 bases). The germline CDR1 and CDR2 sequences are MDHEN and SYDVKM. This CDR3 region has 14 residues. Trimming left V 7 bases short and J 3 bases short, with 15 bases between. The CDR3 DNA follows: TGTGCCAGCATAATCACAGGGCTGGACACTGAAGCTTTCTTT. The encoded protein is CASIITGLDTEAFF.

This chain connects TRBV2 to TRBJ1-5; D gene uncertain. Germline V gives CDR1 SNHLY, CDR2 FYNNEI. V was pared by 8 bases and J by 0 bases, with 5 bases between. The CDR3 runs 12 residues. CDR3 bases: TGTGCCAGCCGGAGTAGCAATCAGCCCCAGCATTTT. The encoded protein is CASRSSNQPQHF.

The chain joins TRBV6-5 to TRBJ2-3; D ambiguous. Germline CDR1 and CDR2: MNHEY and SVGAGI. CDR3 length equals 12 residues. V shed 4 bases and J shed 0 bases, with 2 bases lying between them. This chain's CDR3 is CASSSSTDTQYF. CDR3 in DNA: TGTGCCAGCAGTTCTAGCACAGATACGCAGTATTTT.

The V and J genes are TRBV5-1 and TRBJ2-1, with 7 bases fitting TRBD2. J lost 5 bases, V lost 4 bases, and 15 bases had no gene match. Per the germline V gene, CDR1 is SGHRS and CDR2 is YFSETQ. This CDR3 is built from 17 residues. The CDR3 loop reads CASSVGGTGGQDNEQFF. The CDR3 nucleotides read TGCGCCAGCAGCGTCGGTGGGACGGGAGGTCAAGACAATGAGCAGTTCTTC. The complete variable domain, with remaining parts taken from reference TRBV5-1 and TRBJ2-1, reads KAGVTQTPRYLIKTRGQQVTLSCSPISGHRSVSWYQQTPGQGLQFLFEYFSETQRNKGNFPGRFSGRQFSNSRSEMNVSTLELGDSALYLCASSVGGTGGQDNEQFFGPGTRLTVL.

The genes are TRBV10-3 and TRBJ2-3; 10 bases align to TRBD1. The germline V gene has CDR1 ENHRY and CDR2 SYGVKD. Trimming took 5 bases from V and 3 from J; bases not matched to a gene: 5. The CDR3 is 15 residues long. The CDR3 nucleotides read TGTGCCATCAGTTACGGACAGGGGGTTACAGATACGCAGTATTTT. This gives the protein CAISYGQGVTDTQYF.

The chain is built from TRBV4-2 and TRBJ2-5; TRBD1 aligns across 11 bases. The germline CDR1 and CDR2 sequences are LGHNA and YNFKEQ. The ends lost 3 bases at V and 4 bases at J; junction bases unmatched: 4. The CDR3 spans 15 residues. This chain's CDR3 is CASSHGTGGPETQYF. CDR3 DNA: TGTGCCAGCAGCCACGGGACAGGGGGGCCAGAGACCCAGTACTTC.

V usage is TRBV30 and J usage is TRBJ1-5, with D uncertain. Germline values: CDR1 GTSNPN, CDR2 SVGIG (reference sequence). The CDR3 runs to 15 residues. The V end lost 1 base, the J end lost 4 bases, and 14 bases lay between the germline ends. CDR3 residues: CAWSDPRGENQPQHF. DNA for the CDR3: TGTGCCTGGAGTGACCCCCGTGGGGAGAATCAGCCCCAGCATTTT.

The chain recombines TRBV7-2 with TRBJ2-1, with 13 bases that match TRBD2. The trim removed 5 bases at V and 5 bases at J, leaving 6 bases unmatched. Germline CDR1 is SGHTA and CDR2 is FQGNSA. The length of the CDR3 is 16 residues. The CDR3 loop is CASSPWGLAGNNEQFF. The CDR3 bases are TGTGCCAGCAGCCCATGGGGACTAGCGGGGAACAATGAGCAGTTCTTC.

The chain couples TRBV19 to TRBJ1-1; D perhaps matches TRBD1 (5 bases). The CDR3 has 14 residues. Looked up from germline, CDR1 is LNHDA and CDR2 is SQIVND (reference sequence). Trimming cost V 4 bases and J 4 bases, with 13 bases left between them. CDR3 loop: CASSTDSSFTEAFF. In nucleotides, the CDR3 is TGTGCCAGTAGTACCGACAGTTCCTTCACTGAAGCTTTCTTT. The full variable domain, rest sourced from reference TRBV19 and TRBJ1-1, is DGGITQSPKYLFRKEGQNVTLSCEQNLNHDAMYWYRQDPGQGLRLIYYSQIVNDFQKGDIAEGYSVSREKKESFPLTVTSAQKNPTAFYLCASSTDSSFTEAFFGQGTRLTVV.

This sequence joins TRBV5-1 and TRBJ2-7, with a possible D match to TRBD2 (5 bases). The CDR3 totals 13 residues. Germline values: CDR1 SGHRS, CDR2 YFSETQ. Trimming stripped 1 base from V and 4 bases from J, with 9 bases between. The CDR3 here is CASSLLTSYEQYF. The CDR3 coding sequence is TGCGCCAGCAGCTTGCTTACTAGTTACGAGCAGTACTTC.

V gene TRBV11-2 combines with J gene TRBJ2-4; 9 bases are shared with TRBD2. This CDR3 region has 16 residues. J was trimmed by 4 bases and V by 5 bases; bases with no gene match: 9. In germline, CDR1 is SGHAT, CDR2 FQNNGV. The CDR3 is CASSIIAGAVKNIQYF. In DNA, the CDR3 is TGTGCCAGCAGCATAATAGCGGGAGCGGTGAAAAACATTCAGTACTTC.

The V gene is TRBV10-1, the J gene TRBJ2-1; TRBD2 agrees at 9 bases. In germline, CDR1 is WNHNN, CDR2 SYGVQD (reference sequence). V trimming: 3 bases; J trimming: 5 bases; junction bases outside the gene matches: 2. The CDR3 is 14 residues long. CDR3 bases: TGCGCCAGCAGTGAATCTAGCGGGAACAATGAGCAGTTCTTC. Translation: CASSESSGNNEQFF.

The V and J genes are TRBV28 and TRBJ1-1; possibly TRBD1 for D (5 bases). Germline V gene sequence: CDR1 MDHEN, CDR2 SYDVKM. The CDR3 runs to 14 residues. The ends were cut back, 2 bases at V and 10 bases at J, with 17 bases in the middle. The DNA of the CDR3 is TGTGCCAGCAGTTTAGTCCTAAACAGGTTCTTAGCTTTCTTT. Translating gives CASSLVLNRFLAFF.

The chain uses TRBV2 and TRBJ2-1; 11 nucleotides agree with TRBD2. V lost 5 bases to trimming and J lost 5 bases; unmatched junction nucleotides: 2. The CDR3 contains 14 residues. From germline, CDR1 is SNHLY and CDR2 FYNNEI. The CDR3 here is CASSRLAGNNEQFF. DNA of the CDR3: TGTGCCAGCAGTCGACTAGCGGGGAACAATGAGCAGTTCTTC.

The chain employs TRBV2 and TRBJ1-4; maybe TRBD1 (6 bases). Germline CDR1 reads SNHLY; CDR2 reads FYNNEI. The V gene lost 11 bases and the J gene lost 5 bases, with 18 bases spanning the gap. The CDR3 is made up of 14 amino acids. The CDR3 coding sequence is TGTGCCGGTCGGTCGGACAGACTCAATGAAAAACTGTTTTTT. Its translation is CAGRSDRLNEKLFF.